This T cell receptor beta chain was sequenced for a study of cytomegalovirus exposure and HLA in healthy donors. Study results and caveats: In a later analysis, TCR beta V- and J-gene trimming was associated with a missense DCLRE1C variant.

In the case of this clone: The antigen remains unidentified.

PCR involved 60 Vbeta and 13 Jbeta primers. Repertoires were generated with immunoSEQ multiplex PCR, while TCRdb's copy carries only in-frame clones and drops some. The table lists 45,000 to 60,000 clones, about three quarters of them singletons. Trimming shortened V by 2 bases and J by 6 bases, and 10 bases separated the two germline ends. CDR3 length equals 14 residues. Germline CDR1 is MNHNS and CDR2 is SASEGT. The receptor comes from a man aged 18 to 30 in good health and CMV-seronegative. This sequence joins TRBV6-1 and TRBJ2-2; the D gene is possibly TRBD1 (6 bases). Sequenced input: PBMCs. CDR3 protein: CASSELRGAGELFF. Written as DNA, the CDR3 is TGTGCCAGCAGTGAACTCAGGGGAGCCGGGGAGCTGTTTTTT.